The 18 T cell receptor beta chains below were found in one sample sequenced in a study of T cell changes during pregnancy in multiple sclerosis. The protocol was immunoSEQ multiplex PCR, while the TCRdb copy is restricted to in-frame clones and leaves out a portion. In the table there are under 80,000 clones, around nine tenths of which are singletons. Specimen: CD4+ T cells from peripheral blood mononuclear cells, collected in the second trimester of pregnancy. These receptor sequences come from a female donor with multiple sclerosis, enrolled in a pregnancy study.

The chain links TRBV7-9 to TRBJ2-1, with 7 nucleotides matching TRBD2. The CDR3 is 14 amino acids. In germline, CDR1 is SEHNR, CDR2 FQNEAQ (reference sequence). V shed 8 bases, J shed 0 bases, and the junction held 4 bases outside the gene matches. The CDR3 nucleotides read TGTGCCAGCGGGCGGGAGTCCTCCTACAATGAGCAGTTCTTC. Residues: CASGRESSYNEQFF.

As to this clone: One junction end disagrees with the germline gene, perhaps due to a read error. J is TRBJ2-3 and V is TRBV6-4, with 10 bases identical to TRBD1. Germline CDR1 is MRHNA and CDR2 is SNTAGT. The CDR3 loop spans 20 amino acids. The CDR3 nucleotides read TGTGCCAGCAGAGACTGGCTGTGCAGAAAACCGGGACAGGGGACAGATACGCAGTATTTT. Protein: CASRDWLCRKPGQGTDTQYF.

The rearrangement links TRBV7-2 to TRBJ1-2; no clear D. V was trimmed by 5 bases and J by 4 bases, leaving 14 bases between them. Per germline, CDR1 SGHTA and CDR2 FQGNSA. This CDR3 is 14 amino acids long. DNA of the CDR3: TGTGCCAGCAGCCAACCGTCATTCAGCTATGGCTACACCTTC. Residues: CASSQPSFSYGYTF.

This clone was found once. V and J are TRBV27 and TRBJ1-3; D not certain. Trimming removed 2 bases at V and 0 bases at J, with 8 bases between. From germline, CDR1 is MNHEY and CDR2 SMNVEV (reference sequence). The CDR3 loop spans 15 amino acids. The CDR3 loop reads CASSLKAHSGNTIYF. CDR3 DNA: TGTGCCAGCAGTTTAAAAGCTCACTCTGGAAACACCATATATTTT.

The V and J genes are TRBV19 and TRBJ2-7; 7 bases are shared with TRBD1. This CDR3 has 14 residues. The germline V gene encodes CDR1 LNHDA and CDR2 SQIVND (reference sequence). V was pared by 5 bases and J by 4 bases, with 8 bases of the junction left unmatched. The CDR3 coding sequence is TGTGCCAGTAGTGTGCCGGGACAGATATACGAGCAGTACTTC. Amino acid sequence: CASSVPGQIYEQYF.

This clone appeared a single time. This rearrangement joins TRBV18 to TRBJ1-2; 8 bases align to TRBD1. Germline V lookup: CDR1 KGHSH, CDR2 LQKENI. This CDR3 spans 13 amino acids. V dropped 4 bases and J dropped 8; count of bases not matched to a gene: 6. The CDR3 coding sequence is TGTGCCAGCTCACGAATGACAGGGGACGGCTACACCTTC. Translating it yields CASSRMTGDGYTF.

J is TRBJ2-2 and V is TRBV7-9; TRBD1 aligns across 9 bases. The CDR3 covers 15 residues. CDR1 is SEHNR, CDR2 FQNEAQ, per germline (reference sequence). The junction had 2 bases not matched to a gene; V was cut back by 1 base and J by 5 bases. CDR3 amino acids: CASSLGTGETGELFF. CDR3 nucleotides: TGTGCCAGCAGCTTAGGGACAGGGGAGACCGGGGAGCTGTTTTTT. Based on the CDR3 plus reference TRBV7-9 and TRBJ2-2, the full variable domain is DTGVSQNPRHKITKRGQNVTFRCDPISEHNRLYWYRQTLGQGPEFLTYFQNEAQLEKSRLLSDRFSAERPKGSFSTLEIQRTEQGDSAMYLCASSLGTGETGELFFGEGSRLTVL.

V gene TRBV27 combines with J gene TRBJ1-4; no firm D call. Germline CDR1 MNHEY, CDR2 SMNVEV (reference sequence). V dropped 2 bases and J dropped 7 bases, with 11 bases sitting between them. The length of the CDR3 is 14 residues. CDR3 loop: CASSLIGVGEKLFF. As DNA, the CDR3 is TGTGCCAGCAGTTTAATCGGGGTGGGTGAAAAACTGTTTTTT.

The chain carries TRBV5-6 and TRBJ2-3, with 11 bases matching TRBD1. The V gene end was trimmed by 4 bases and the J gene end by 4 bases; junction bases not matched to a gene: 5. Germline V gene sequence: CDR1 SGHDT, CDR2 YYEEEE. The CDR3 extends over 15 amino acids. The CDR3 DNA reads TGTGCCAGCAGCCGCCGGGACAGGGGGTCAGATACGCAGTATTTT. Amino acids: CASSRRDRGSDTQYF.

J is TRBJ2-1 and V is TRBV6-1, with D perhaps matching TRBD1 (6 bases). V dropped 6 bases and J dropped 10 bases, with 13 bases sitting between them. Germline loops: CDR1 MNHNS, CDR2 SASEGT. There are 12 residues in the CDR3. CDR3 DNA: TGTGCCAGCAGGGACAGTAAAAAAGAGCAGTTCTTC. Translation: CASRDSKKEQFF.

The gene calls are TRBV7-9 and TRBJ2-2, with D perhaps matching TRBD1 (6 bases). The CDR3 is 12 residues long. Per the germline V gene, CDR1 is SEHNR and CDR2 is FQNEAQ (reference sequence). Trimming removed 7 bases from V and 6 bases from J, with 9 bases in between. The chain's CDR3 is CASNRAAGELFF. CDR3 in DNA: TGTGCCAGCAACAGGGCGGCCGGGGAGCTGTTTTTT.

The chain employs TRBV5-4 and TRBJ2-1; D is undetermined. The CDR3 runs to 13 residues. Germline lookup yields CDR1 SGHNT and CDR2 YYREEE (reference sequence). V lost 3 bases and J 4 bases, leaving 8 bases between the germline ends. CDR3 DNA: TGTGCCAGCAGCTCGACTGGTTACAATGAGCAGTTCTTC. The encoded protein is CASSSTGYNEQFF.

This chain links TRBV7-2 with TRBJ2-1; the match to TRBD2 covers 11 bases. Germline CDR1 and CDR2: SGHTA and FQGNSA. The CDR3 totals 16 residues. V shed 5 bases, J shed 2 bases, and the junction held 5 bases outside the gene matches. The CDR3 sequence is CASSPLAGGPYNEQFF. DNA of the CDR3: TGTGCCAGCAGCCCATTAGCGGGGGGGCCCTACAATGAGCAGTTCTTC.

This rearrangement joins TRBV11-1 to TRBJ2-7; 7 bases match TRBD1. Germline lookup yields CDR1 SGHAT and CDR2 FQDESV (reference sequence). CDR3 length: 16 amino acids. V lost 5 bases to trimming and J lost 6 bases; unmatched junction nucleotides: 16. The chain's CDR3 is CASSPGQDPWVSEQYF. The CDR3 DNA sequence: TGTGCCAGCAGCCCCGGACAGGACCCCTGGGTCAGCGAGCAGTACTTC.

The CDR3 DNA reads as TGTGCCAGTAGTATAGGCGGGACTAGCGTTGATACGCAGTATTTT. Translating it yields CASSIGGTSVDTQYF. The chain combines TRBV19 with TRBJ2-3, with TRBD2 matching over 10 bases. Germline CDR1 is LNHDA and CDR2 is SQIVND (reference sequence). CDR3 length equals 15 residues. V gave up 1 base and J gave up 6 bases; unmatched junction bases: 4.

The chain employs TRBV5-1 and TRBJ2-5; 7 nucleotides agree with TRBD2. V trimming: 4 bases; J trimming: 3 bases; junction bases outside the gene matches: 3. This CDR3 contains 13 residues. In germline, CDR1 is SGHRS, CDR2 YFSETQ. CDR3 DNA sequence: TGCGCCAGCAGCCTTCTAGCGGAAGAGACCCAGTACTTC. Amino acid sequence: CASSLLAEETQYF.

CDR3 residues: CASSTDRGFVSSGELFF. The DNA of the CDR3 is TGCGCCAGCAGCACCGACAGGGGTTTTGTGTCTTCCGGGGAGCTGTTTTTT. The V gene is TRBV5-1, the J gene TRBJ2-2, with 8 bases that match TRBD1. CDR1 and CDR2 from the germline V gene are SGHRS and YFSETQ. The ends lost 4 bases at V and 6 bases at J; junction bases unmatched: 14. This CDR3 region has 17 residues.

This chain joins TRBV9 and TRBJ1-1; D unclear. Germline loops: CDR1 SGDLS, CDR2 YYNGEE. Trimming removed 0 bases at V and 1 base at J, with 7 bases between. The CDR3 consists of 14 residues. The DNA for the CDR3 is TGTGCCAGCAGCGTAGGAGGTAGGAACACTGAAGCTTTCTTT. Residues: CASSVGGRNTEAFF.